The 17 T cell receptor beta chains listed next were all sequenced from one sample in a study of Graves' ophthalmopathy and Graves' hyperthyroidism (dated by TCRdb to 2016 to 2019). Instrument used: Illumina HiSeq 2000. For repertoire sequencing, the TCR beta CDR3 regions were amplified from RNA transcripts. The first round of RT-PCR was done with HTBI primers and the Qiagen OneStep RT-PCR kit, and was followed by a second round of multiplex PCR, then size selection and purification. TCRdb reprocessed the public reads (quality trimming at Q25 with fastp, clone calling with MiXCR) and kept in-frame beta chains. Every CDR3 protein is listed once, alongside the most common genes and DNA of its rows. For this sample there are approximately 640,000 distinct CDR3 sequences; 35% to 45% appear just once. The ten largest account for over 2.5% of the sample. Sequenced input: peripheral blood. The source is an adult man with Graves' ophthalmopathy.

This chain joins TRBV5-1 and TRBJ2-6; 11 bases align to TRBD1. The CDR3 contains 17 residues. The germline V gene has CDR1 SGHRS and CDR2 YFSETQ. V shed 4 bases and J 2 bases; nucleotides not matched to a gene: 5. CDR3 in amino acids: CASSPRDRGAGANVLTF. The DNA for the CDR3 is TGCGCCAGCAGCCCTCGGGACAGGGGGGCTGGGGCCAACGTCCTGACTTTC.

This sequence joins TRBV4-2 and TRBJ2-3; no definite D call. Germline CDR1 and CDR2: LGHNA and YNFKEQ. CDR3 length: 14 amino acids. V was trimmed by 4 bases and J by 0 bases, leaving 8 bases between them. DNA of the CDR3: TGTGCCAGCAGCCGCGACATTAGCACAGATACGCAGTATTTT. As protein: CASSRDISTDTQYF.

This clonotype was detected ten times or more. V is TRBV19 and J is TRBJ1-2; 9 bases align to TRBD1. Germline assignment: CDR1 LNHDA and CDR2 SQIVND (reference sequence). The CDR3 consists of 16 residues. V dropped 7 bases and J dropped 3; count of bases not matched to a gene: 12. CDR3 bases: TGTGCCAGTACACAGGGGGCAGAAACCAATTACTATGGCTACACCTTC. This gives the protein CASTQGAETNYYGYTF.

In this sample, this clonotype turned up many times. The gene calls are TRBV7-9 and TRBJ1-1; D gene ambiguous. Germline V CDR1 and CDR2: SEHNR, FQNEAQ (reference sequence). V lost 5 bases, J lost 7 bases, and 11 bases lay in between. The CDR3 loop spans 12 amino acids. This CDR3 reads CASSVSRIEAFF. In DNA form, the CDR3 reads TGTGCCAGCAGCGTTAGCCGAATTGAAGCTTTCTTT.

The chain has TRBV20-1 and TRBJ1-2, with D maybe TRBD1 (5 bases). V dropped 1 base and J dropped 5 bases, with 11 bases sitting between them. CDR1 is DFQATT, CDR2 SNEGSKA, per germline (reference sequence). The CDR3 is 13 residues long. The CDR3 region is CSARGQTTYGYTF. The CDR3 coding sequence is TGCAGTGCTAGAGGACAGACGACTTATGGCTACACCTTC.

This clonotype came up many times. The chain is built from TRBV6-5 and TRBJ1-2; no clear D. Germline V gives CDR1 MNHEY, CDR2 SVGAGI. With 5 bases removed from V and 1 base from J, the gap between germline ends came to 14 bases. CDR3 size: 15 residues. The CDR3 spells CASSPQGGFNYGYTF. As DNA, the CDR3 is TGTGCCAGCAGTCCCCAAGGAGGATTTAACTATGGCTACACCTTC.

This clonotype was recorded many times. The genes are TRBV15 and TRBJ1-4; D remains ambiguous. Trimming took off 0 bases at V and 7 bases at J, with 6 bases between the two ends. The germline CDR1 and CDR2 sequences are LNHNV and YYDKDF (reference sequence). The CDR3 length is 13 residues. The CDR3 nucleotides are TGTGCCACCAGCAGAGATCAAGGTGAAAAACTGTTTTTT. This sequence encodes CATSRDQGEKLFF.

A remark on this clonotype: Since a much larger clone is just one base distant, this may be a read error. J is TRBJ1-4 and V is TRBV5-1; 7 bases align to TRBD1. V dropped 4 bases and J dropped 5; count of bases not matched to a gene: 11. CDR1 and CDR2 (germline): SGHRS, YFSETQ. The CDR3 is 16 amino acids. Here the CDR3 reads CASSQHRDSVNEKLFF. In DNA, the CDR3 is TGCGCCAGCAGCCAGCACCGGGACAGCGTGAATGAAAAACTGTTTTTT. Supplemented by reference TRBV5-1 and TRBJ1-4, the full variable domain reads KAGVTQTPRYLIKTRGQQVTLSCSPISGHRSVSWYQQTPGQGLQFLFEYFSETQRNKGNFPGRFSGRQFSNSRSEMNVSTLELGDSALYLCASSQHRDSVNEKLFFGSGTQLSVL.

The gene calls are TRBV25-1 and TRBJ1-4, with 9 bases identical to TRBD1. This CDR3 contains 16 residues. The V and J ends lost 2 bases and 8 bases, in that order; junction bases with no gene match: 9. Germline V CDR1 and CDR2: MGHDK, SYGVNS. This chain's CDR3 is CASSEQPGQGKEKLFF. CDR3 DNA: TGTGCCAGCAGTGAACAACCGGGACAGGGCAAAGAAAAACTGTTTTTT.

The V gene is TRBV15, the J gene TRBJ2-5, with 9 bases lining up with TRBD1. The germline CDR1 and CDR2 sequences are LNHNV and YYDKDF (reference sequence). The CDR3 totals 15 residues. Losses at the gene ends were 3 bases for V and 4 bases for J; bases not matched to a gene: 6. CDR3 protein: CATSSLRQGGETQYF. The CDR3 DNA follows: TGTGCCACCAGCAGCTTACGACAGGGGGGAGAGACCCAGTACTTC.

This clonotype was detected many times. V usage is TRBV7-9 and J usage is TRBJ2-7, with 9 bases aligning to TRBD1. Germline loops: CDR1 SEHNR, CDR2 FQNEAQ (reference sequence). CDR3 length: 14 amino acids. After removal of 3 bases from V and 5 bases from J, the junction contained 5 bases not matched to a gene. The CDR3 nucleotides are TGTGCCAGCAGCTTGGGACAGGGCCTCGACGAGCAGTACTTC. It translates to CASSLGQGLDEQYF. Based on the CDR3 plus reference TRBV7-9 and TRBJ2-7, the full variable domain is DTGVSQNPRHKITKRGQNVTFRCDPISEHNRLYWYRQTLGQGPEFLTYFQNEAQLEKSRLLSDRFSAERPKGSFSTLEIQRTEQGDSAMYLCASSLGQGLDEQYFGPGTRLTVT.

This clonotype was detected many times. This rearrangement joins TRBV7-2 to TRBJ1-1; tentative D call: TRBD1 (6 bases). This CDR3 comprises 13 residues. Germline-derived CDR1 and CDR2 are SGHTA and FQGNSA. V lost 1 base and J 10 bases, leaving 13 bases between the germline ends. Here the CDR3 DNA reads TGTGCCAGCAGCTTAGATCCAGGGGAGAGAGCTTTCTTT. This gives the protein CASSLDPGERAFF.

With regard to this clonotype: At one of its ends the junction is not consistent with the germline gene, which may arise from a read error. The J gene is TRBJ2-7, the V gene TRBV25-1; tentative D call: TRBD1 (5 bases). CDR1 is MGHDK, CDR2 SYGVNS, per germline. The CDR3 covers 14 residues. The CDR3 region is CASSDSGQGYEQCF. As DNA, the CDR3 is TGTGCCAGCAGTGACTCCGGGCAGGGCTACGAGCAGTGCTTC.

The V and J genes are TRBV10-3 and TRBJ2-7, with 10 nucleotides matching TRBD1. V lost 6 bases, J lost 7 bases, and 6 bases stayed unmatched. Germline values: CDR1 ENHRY, CDR2 SYGVKD. The CDR3 runs 13 residues. CDR3 sequence: CAIRGTGVQEQYF. The CDR3 DNA is TGTGCCATCAGAGGGACAGGGGTACAAGAGCAGTACTTC.

This clonotype was seen many times. The chain has TRBV10-3 and TRBJ1-5; 9 positions match TRBD1. Trimming cost V 4 bases and J 4 bases; bases outside gene matches: 2. The length of the CDR3 is 14 residues. Germline V gives CDR1 ENHRY, CDR2 SYGVKD. The DNA of the CDR3 is TGTGCCATCAGTGGGACAGGGGAAAATCAGCCCCAGCATTTT. Translation: CAISGTGENQPQHF.

This sequence joins TRBV29-1 and TRBJ2-5, with D uncertain. Germline loops: CDR1 SQVTM, CDR2 ANQGSEA. V lost 6 bases, J lost 9 bases, and 17 bases lay in between. The CDR3 contains 12 residues. CDR3 DNA: TGCAGCGTGACCCCGGATTCGGCGTCCCAGTACTTC. Translating it yields CSVTPDSASQYF.

In this sample, this clonotype turned up many times. The chain recombines TRBV2 with TRBJ1-1; 8 bases agree with TRBD1. CDR3 length: 15 residues. After removal of 6 bases from V and 4 bases from J, the junction contained 10 bases not matched to a gene. Germline V gene data show CDR1 as SNHLY and CDR2 as FYNNEI. The CDR3, as DNA: TGTGCCAGCAGGGAACGACAGGGGAGTATCACTGAAGCTTTCTTT. Its protein is CASRERQGSITEAFF.